This T cell receptor (beta chain) was retrieved from a study of T cells in Graves' hyperthyroidism and ophthalmopathy. This clonotype was seen repeatedly, ten times or more. Its antigen is not known. RNA transcripts gave rise to amplified TCR beta CDR3 regions. With the HTBI primer set, the TCR CDR3 went through a first round of RT-PCR. A single record per CDR3 protein comes from TCRdb applying MiXCR to the multiplex PCR reads. The sample records about 600,000 distinct CDR3 sequences, 12% to 15% being singletons. Overall study results and limits: Within blood appeared most thyroid clonotypes that had expanded above 0.001. The model's output predicted ophthalmopathy at a median of around 6.9 months prior to onset.

Each person with ophthalmopathy scored at least 3 on the Clinical Activity Score, reached NOSPECS grade 4 or higher, and had been ill under 3 months. Germline V lookup: CDR1 MNHEY, CDR2 SVGEGT. This CDR3 spans 15 amino acids. V trimming: 6 bases; J trimming: 7 bases; junction bases outside the gene matches: 12. The TCR sequence derives from a woman under 30 with Graves' ophthalmopathy. The V gene is TRBV6-2 or TRBV6-3, the J gene TRBJ2-7, with 10 bases aligning to TRBD2. Sample: blood. CDR3 coding DNA: TGTGCCAGCAGCCAACTAGCGGGAAGAGCAAGGGAGCAGTACTTC. This sequence encodes CASSQLAGRAREQYF.